The subject of this entry is one T cell receptor (beta chain). Profiled with immunoSEQ multiplex PCR; TCRdb holds only in-frame clones, not every one. In the table there are tens of thousands of clones, about nine tenths of which are singletons. The data were obtained in a study of OX40 agonist ivuxolimab in advanced cancers. With 5 bases removed from V and 2 bases from J, the gap between germline ends came to 7 bases. Looked up from germline, CDR1 is SGHAT and CDR2 is FQNNGV. The CDR3 length is 12 residues. The TCR comes from an adult with an advanced solid tumor such as melanoma, head and neck, liver or kidney cancer. The specimen was CD4+ or CD8+ T cells sorted from blood, collected in a trial of the OX40 agonist ivuxolimab. This chain uses TRBV11-2 with TRBJ2-7; D unresolved. DNA of the CDR3: TGTGCCAGCAGCCGTTATACCTACGAGCAGTACTTC. The encoded protein is CASSRYTYEQYF.